This entry describes one TCR beta chain. Germline V gene data show CDR1 as MNHEY and CDR2 as SVGAGI. CDR3 size: 13 residues. V was clipped by 5 bases and J by 7 bases, with 15 bases between them. The data originate from a study of blood T cell repertoires in COVID-19. The repertoire was sequenced with immunoSEQ multiplex PCR; TCRdb's copy has only in-frame clones and lacks some. The repertoire holds around 400,000 clones, 70% to 90% seen once, with less than 1.5% in the top ten. The chain links TRBV6-5 to TRBJ2-7; D is unclear. The sequencing input was PBMCs or T cells enriched from blood (not recorded which). The source of this sequence is a woman aged 18-35 years who had been exposed to COVID-19. The CDR3 DNA sequence: TGTGCCAGCAGTCCAAACCGACTCGGTGAGCAGTACTTC. Its translation is CASSPNRLGEQYF.